This T cell receptor beta chain was captured by sequencing in a study of early T cells in non-severe SARS-CoV-2 infection. About this clonotype: Antigen specificity is unknown.

This CDR3 has 14 amino acids. V lost 5 bases and J 8 bases, leaving 16 bases between the germline ends. The V gene's germline CDR1 is MDHEN and CDR2 SYDVKM. Study-wide results and limits: Using VDJdb, the matching emphasized anti-spike CD8 responses while missing private and CD4 specificities.

Attachment of unique molecular identifiers was made to individual cDNA molecules. In TCRdb, the 5' RACE reads were re-called with MiXCR into one record per CDR3 protein. The data hold around 58,000 distinct CDR3 sequences, with 14% to 15% observed a single time. The sequence came from an adult who was a healthcare worker with PCR-confirmed SARS-CoV-2 infection or an uninfected control (not recorded which). Material: whole blood, obtained at baseline. The chain uses TRBV28 and TRBJ2-1, with unresolved D. This chain's CDR3 is CASSPKFNVDEQFF. DNA of the CDR3: TGTGCCAGCAGTCCCAAATTTAACGTCGATGAGCAGTTCTTC.